The 27 T cell receptor beta chains in this list originate from one sample, sequenced in a study of CD4+ T cells in melanoma. Libraries were prepared by immunoSEQ multiplex PCR; TCRdb keeps only in-frame clonotypes and omits some of them. The table lists 120,000 to 150,000 clones, approximately 91% of them singletons. Source of these receptors: a human donor with melanoma.

The chain recombines TRBV7-3 with TRBJ2-1, with 7 bases identical to TRBD2. Germline V gene sequence: CDR1 SGHTA, CDR2 FQGTGA. V gave up 5 bases and J gave up 4 bases; unmatched junction bases: 8. The CDR3 totals 15 residues. CDR3 protein: CASSPGTIAYNEQFF. CDR3 bases: TGTGCCAGCAGCCCCGGGACTATAGCATACAATGAGCAGTTCTTC.

The chain joins TRBV18 to TRBJ1-2, with TRBD1 matching over 7 bases. V gave up 6 bases and J gave up 6 bases; unmatched junction bases: 7. Per germline, CDR1 KGHSH and CDR2 LQKENI. This CDR3 is 13 amino acids long. The CDR3 here is CASSMDRQNGYTF. CDR3 DNA sequence: TGTGCCAGCTCGATGGACAGGCAGAATGGCTACACCTTC.

The chain uses TRBV5-6 and TRBJ2-7, with D tentatively TRBD1 (6 bases). This CDR3 region has 13 residues. Per the germline V gene, CDR1 is SGHDT and CDR2 is YYEEEE. Trimming cost V 2 bases and J 5 bases, with 11 bases left between them. This CDR3 is CASSLRQAHEQYF. The DNA of the CDR3 is TGTGCCAGCAGCTTAAGACAGGCCCACGAGCAGTACTTC.

The J gene is TRBJ2-3, the V gene TRBV7-6; 7 bases map to TRBD2. Trimming at V came to 5 bases and at J to 9 bases, leaving 8 bases not matched to a gene. Germline-derived CDR1 and CDR2 are SGHVS and FNYEAQ. CDR3 length: 13 amino acids. CDR3 sequence: CASSPWDGGTQYF. The CDR3 nucleotides are TGTGCCAGCAGCCCGTGGGACGGGGGGACGCAGTATTTT.

This chain links TRBV5-5 with TRBJ1-6; TRBD1 might be the D (5 bases). V shed 4 bases and J shed 4 bases, with 15 bases lying between them. The CDR3 covers 16 residues. Per germline, CDR1 SGHKS and CDR2 YYEKEE (reference sequence). DNA of the CDR3: TGTGCCAGCAGCCAGGGCCAGACGAATTATAATTCACCCCTCCACTTT. It specifies CASSQGQTNYNSPLHF.

The chain carries TRBV19 and TRBJ1-4, with D unresolved. The CDR3 has 15 residues. Germline V gene data show CDR1 as LNHDA and CDR2 as SQIVND (reference sequence). V shed 5 bases and J shed 0 bases, with 10 bases lying between them. In DNA, the CDR3 is TGTGCCAGTAGTGAAGGACGTACAACTAATGAAAAACTGTTTTTT. This encodes CASSEGRTTNEKLFF.

The sample holds one count of this clone. The rearrangement joins TRBV19 to TRBJ2-5; possibly TRBD1 or TRBD2 for D (5 bases each). The CDR3 extends over 15 amino acids. Trimming took 5 bases from V and 1 from J, leaving 14 bases between them. Germline CDR1 is LNHDA and CDR2 is SQIVND (reference sequence). The DNA for the CDR3 is TGTGCCAGTAGTCTACTTAGGGACGGCCAAGAGACCCAGTACTTC. Its protein is CASSLLRDGQETQYF.

The chain uses TRBV5-6 and TRBJ2-2, with 7 bases matching TRBD1. The V gene's germline CDR1 is SGHDT and CDR2 YYEEEE. This CDR3 is 15 amino acids long. The V and J ends lost 1 base and 7 bases, in that order; junction bases with no gene match: 7. CDR3 DNA: TGTGCCAGCAGCTTGCTTGACAGGGATGACGGGGAGCTGTTTTTT. Encoded protein: CASSLLDRDDGELFF.

The chain combines TRBV7-8 with TRBJ1-1; unclear D gene. The V end was cut by 1 base, the J end by 4 bases, with 16 bases between. The CDR3 has 16 residues. Germline V gene lookup returns CDR1 SGHVS and CDR2 FQNEAQ. DNA for the CDR3: TGTGCCAGCAGCTTAGGTATGCGAGGGCATGGCACTGAAGCTTTCTTT. It encodes CASSLGMRGHGTEAFF.

In nucleotides, the CDR3 is TGTGCCAGCAGTGTAGGGGACACGAGTTCTAGACCCCAGCATTTT. The encoded protein is CASSVGDTSSRPQHF. This sequence joins TRBV6-1 and TRBJ1-5; the D gene is possibly TRBD1 (6 bases). Looked up from germline, CDR1 is MNHNS and CDR2 is SASEGT. This CDR3 comprises 15 residues. The ends were cut back, 4 bases at V and 10 bases at J, with 20 bases in the middle.

The chain employs TRBV5-5 and TRBJ1-6; D gene unclear. The CDR3 is made up of 14 amino acids. The germline CDR1 and CDR2 sequences are SGHKS and YYEKEE (reference sequence). Trimming left V 0 bases short and J 9 bases short, with 10 bases between. CDR3 in DNA: TGTGCCAGCAGCTTGGTGTCAGACGTTTCACCCCTCCACTTT. Its protein is CASSLVSDVSPLHF.

The chain carries TRBV4-1 and TRBJ2-1; D uncertain. The V gene lost 3 bases and the J gene lost 0 bases, with 9 bases spanning the gap. CDR1 MGHRA and CDR2 YSYEKL come from the germline V gene. CDR3 length: 15 amino acids. Here the CDR3 reads CASSQGASSYNEQFF. For the CDR3, the DNA is TGCGCCAGCAGCCAGGGTGCGTCCTCCTACAATGAGCAGTTCTTC.

J is TRBJ2-5 and V is TRBV6-1; D is undetermined. This CDR3 is 15 amino acids long. From germline, CDR1 is MNHNS and CDR2 SASEGT. V lost 2 bases and J lost 4, with 14 bases in between. The CDR3 DNA is TGTGCCAGCAGTGAAAGTGGGGTGCCAGGAGAGACCCAGTACTTC. It is translated as CASSESGVPGETQYF.

The chain links TRBV19 to TRBJ2-5, with D possibly being TRBD2 (6 bases). Trimming took off 2 bases at V and 1 base at J, with 8 bases between the two ends. The CDR3 is made up of 14 amino acids. Germline CDR1 is LNHDA and CDR2 is SQIVND (reference sequence). CDR3 bases: TGTGCCAGTAGTATATCCGGGAGCCAAGAGACCCAGTACTTC. Translated, it gives CASSISGSQETQYF.

CDR3 residues: CASSRDRGHEQYF. DNA for the CDR3: TGTGCCAGCAGCCGGGACAGGGGCCACGAGCAGTACTTC. The chain carries TRBV5-6 and TRBJ2-7, with TRBD1 identical over 10 bases. Looked up from germline, CDR1 is SGHDT and CDR2 is YYEEEE. The CDR3 length is 13 residues. V lost 4 bases to trimming and J lost 5 bases; unmatched junction nucleotides: 3.

This clone has a handful of counts. The chain joins TRBV7-9 to TRBJ1-2; tentative D call: TRBD1 (6 bases). V shed 5 bases and J shed 1 base, with 11 bases lying between them. From germline, CDR1 is SEHNR and CDR2 FQNEAQ (reference sequence). The CDR3 totals 14 residues. The CDR3 reads CASSPRTDNYGYTF. In DNA, the CDR3 is TGTGCCAGCAGCCCGCGGACAGATAACTATGGCTACACCTTC. Complete variable domain (other parts from reference TRBV7-9 and TRBJ1-2): DTGVSQNPRHKITKRGQNVTFRCDPISEHNRLYWYRQTLGQGPEFLTYFQNEAQLEKSRLLSDRFSAERPKGSFSTLEIQRTEQGDSAMYLCASSPRTDNYGYTFGSGTRLTVV.

The V and J genes are TRBV5-1 and TRBJ2-7; TRBD1 matches 8 bases. After removal of 4 bases from V and 6 bases from J, the junction contained 9 bases not matched to a gene. Germline V gives CDR1 SGHRS, CDR2 YFSETQ. The CDR3 consists of 14 residues. CDR3 loop: CASSRTGQAIEQYF. The CDR3 DNA sequence: TGCGCCAGCAGCCGGACGGGACAGGCGATCGAGCAGTACTTC.

The chain carries TRBV5-1 and TRBJ1-4, with TRBD1 identical over 9 bases. This CDR3 region has 16 residues. Germline CDR1 SGHRS, CDR2 YFSETQ. V was pared by 4 bases and J by 8 bases, with 12 bases of the junction left unmatched. The CDR3 bases are TGCGCCAGCAGCCCGACCTCGACAGGGGGAGCGGAAAAACTGTTTTTT. Translated, it gives CASSPTSTGGAEKLFF.

By sample share, this clone is medium-sized. CDR3 in amino acids: CASSPLGRMNTEAFF. The CDR3 DNA sequence: TGTGCCAGCTCACCACTCGGTCGTATGAACACTGAAGCTTTCTTT. The chain is built from TRBV18 and TRBJ1-1; D not resolved. This CDR3 is built from 15 residues. In germline, CDR1 is KGHSH, CDR2 LQKENI. V lost 1 base and J 0 bases, leaving 9 bases between the germline ends.

V usage is TRBV10-3 and J usage is TRBJ2-3; 9 nucleotides match TRBD1. The V gene end was trimmed by 4 bases and the J gene end by 7 bases; junction bases not matched to a gene: 9. Per germline, CDR1 ENHRY and CDR2 SYGVKD. CDR3 length equals 15 residues. CDR3 amino acids: CAISGGQGYMNTQYF. In DNA, the CDR3 is TGTGCCATCAGTGGAGGACAGGGGTACATGAATACGCAGTATTTT.

The genes are TRBV5-6 and TRBJ2-3, with TRBD2 matching over 11 bases. The CDR3 contains 15 residues. V dropped 6 bases and J dropped 6; count of bases not matched to a gene: 9. Germline CDR1 SGHDT, CDR2 YYEEEE. CDR3 nucleotides: TGTGCCAGCACCGGACTAGCGGGTTCGATGGATACGCAGTATTTT. It encodes CASTGLAGSMDTQYF.

The CDR3 nucleotides read TGTGCCAGCAGTCAATCGGGTTTGGAGCAGTACTTC. Its translation: CASSQSGLEQYF. The chain has TRBV2 and TRBJ2-7; D uncertain. This CDR3 is 12 amino acids long. Per germline, CDR1 SNHLY and CDR2 FYNNEI. Trimming removed 5 bases at V and 7 bases at J, with 12 bases between.

The chain has TRBV9 and TRBJ2-1; D unclear. The germline V gene has CDR1 SGDLS and CDR2 YYNGEE. The CDR3 extends over 15 amino acids. Trimming stripped 4 bases from V and 0 bases from J, with 11 bases between. CDR3 protein: CASSPDASSYNEQFF. The CDR3 coding sequence is TGTGCCAGCAGCCCGGACGCGAGCTCCTACAATGAGCAGTTCTTC.

This chain joins TRBV7-2 and TRBJ2-1, with TRBD2 as a possible D gene (6 bases). Germline-derived CDR1 and CDR2 are SGHTA and FQGNSA. This CDR3 is built from 15 residues. Trimming cost V 1 base and J 2 bases, with 9 bases left between them. CDR3 protein: CASSLVWGAYNEQFF. The CDR3 nucleotides read TGTGCCAGCAGCTTAGTCTGGGGGGCCTACAATGAGCAGTTCTTC.

The genes are TRBV19 and TRBJ1-5, with 7 positions matching TRBD1. V lost 5 bases to trimming and J lost 6 bases; unmatched junction nucleotides: 13. This CDR3 has 16 residues. Germline CDR1 LNHDA, CDR2 SQIVND (reference sequence). The CDR3 DNA reads TGTGCCAGTAGTCCAATAACTACAGGGGAACCTCAGCCCCAGCATTTT. It encodes CASSPITTGEPQPQHF.

V is TRBV5-5 and J is TRBJ2-5; no clear D gene. Germline CDR1 is SGHKS and CDR2 is YYEKEE (reference sequence). Trimming removed 1 base from V and 1 base from J, with 8 bases in between. There are 14 residues in the CDR3. CDR3 in amino acids: CASSLHHRQETQYF. In DNA form, the CDR3 reads TGTGCCAGCAGCTTGCATCACCGCCAAGAGACCCAGTACTTC. Supplemented by reference TRBV5-5 and TRBJ2-5, the full variable domain reads DAGVTQSPTHLIKTRGQQVTLRCSPISGHKSVSWYQQVLGQGPQFIFQYYEKEERGRGNFPDRFSARQFPNYSSELNVNALLLGDSALYLCASSLHHRQETQYFGPGTRLLVL.

This sequence joins TRBV7-2 and TRBJ2-7; no firm D call. Germline V gives CDR1 SGHTA, CDR2 FQGNSA. Trimming left V 5 bases short and J 7 bases short, with 21 bases between. The CDR3 totals 15 residues. The CDR3: CASSKDPRQRPEQYF. CDR3 nucleotides: TGTGCCAGCAGCAAAGACCCGAGACAACGACCGGAGCAGTACTTC.